This T cell receptor (beta chain) was identified in a study of CXCR3-negative and CXCR3-positive naive CD8 T cells. General observations from the study: Diversity ran similarly high across both naive subsets but far lower in memory CD8+ cells. Greater hydrophobicity was found in TRB CDR3s of CXCR3-positive naive cells than of CXCR3-negative naive cells.

The germline V gene has CDR1 DFQATT and CDR2 SNEGSKA (reference sequence). This CDR3 region has 17 residues. CD8+ T cell subsets were each sorted in triplicate, 250,000 to 300,000 cells apiece. It was by 5' RACE with UMI labels that the TRB cDNA libraries were prepared. TCRdb reanalyzed the 5' RACE reads, giving one entry per CDR3 protein sequence and no DNA. The repertoire table contains over 150,000 distinct CDR3 sequences. As for this clonotype: No antigen is known for it.

This chain uses TRBV20-1 with TRBJ2-6; with no DNA, the TCRdb D assignment of TRBD1 cannot be verified. The sequence was obtained from a human donor in good health. Some clones in this sample may be carry-over from other donors' samples. The sample consisted of naive CXCR3+ CD8+ T cells from blood. Specified subset: CD45RO-CCR7+CD27+CD95- naive CD8+ T cells expressing CXCR3 (TNR3+). The CDR3 sequence is CSPRRGGAPSGANVLTF.